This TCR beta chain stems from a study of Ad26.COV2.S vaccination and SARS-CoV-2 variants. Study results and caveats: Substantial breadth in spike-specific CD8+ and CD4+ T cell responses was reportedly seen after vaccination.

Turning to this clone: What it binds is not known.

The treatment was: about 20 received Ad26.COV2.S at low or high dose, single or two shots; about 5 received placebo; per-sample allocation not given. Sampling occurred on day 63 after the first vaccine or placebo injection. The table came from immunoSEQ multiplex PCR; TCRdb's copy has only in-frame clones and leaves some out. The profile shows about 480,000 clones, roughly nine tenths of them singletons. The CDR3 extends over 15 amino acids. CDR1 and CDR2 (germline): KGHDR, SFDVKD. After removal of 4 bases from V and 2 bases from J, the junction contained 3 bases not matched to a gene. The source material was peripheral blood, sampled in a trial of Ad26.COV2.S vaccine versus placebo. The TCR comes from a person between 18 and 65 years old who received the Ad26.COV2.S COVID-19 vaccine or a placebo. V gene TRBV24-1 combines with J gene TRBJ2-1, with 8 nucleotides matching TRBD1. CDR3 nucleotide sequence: TGTGCCACCAGTGACCGGGACAGGACCTACAATGAGCAGTTCTTC. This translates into CATSDRDRTYNEQFF.